The sequence of this T cell receptor beta chain was determined in a study of cytomegalovirus exposure and HLA in healthy donors. General study points: Sequencing had likely introduced a cluster of highly shared sequence variants as an artifact. Most observed TCR sequences were rare, whereas some public TCRs were detected in many donors. It was reported that the classifier diagnosed cytomegalovirus status with high specificity and sensitivity in both the original and validation cohorts.

Healthy bone marrow donors made up the cohort. Primers for the PCR totalled 60 Vbeta and 13 Jbeta. The method was immunoSEQ multiplex PCR; TCRdb's version includes in-frame clones alone and lacks a portion of them. The table has about 160,000 clones, 80% seen once. The germline V gene has CDR1 MGHRA and CDR2 YSYEKL. V gave up 6 bases and J gave up 5 bases, with 20 bases separating them. The CDR3 contains 16 residues. A remark on this clone: What it recognizes is unknown.

The sample comprised PBMCs. The clonotype comes from a woman aged 45-59 years in good health and CMV-seronegative. This chain joins TRBV4-1 and TRBJ2-1, with D perhaps matching TRBD1 (6 bases). CDR3 in DNA: TGCGCCAGCAGTCTCCCGGACAGTAGGGGTAACAATGAGCAGTTCTTC. Its protein product is CASSLPDSRGNNEQFF.